One sample yielded the 22 T cell receptor beta chains listed below, sequenced in a study of PD-L1 blockade in urothelial cancer. The time point was: peripheral blood 6 weeks after treatment start. Sequencing was performed with immunoSEQ multiplex PCR; in TCRdb, only in-frame clones are kept and a portion is missing. The sample yields 50,000 or so clones, approximately 84% seen once. The material sequenced was PBMCs, taken around atezolizumab (anti-PD-L1) treatment. These TCRs come from a man aged 60 to 69 with urothelial cancer.

The genes are TRBV5-1 and TRBJ2-1, with D possibly being TRBD2 (6 bases). The CDR3 is made up of 16 amino acids. Trimming shortened V by 4 bases and J by 1 base, and 15 bases separated the two germline ends. Germline CDR1 is SGHRS and CDR2 is YFSETQ. The CDR3 region has the DNA TGCGCCAGCAGCCAACTGTCCGGGGGATCCTACAATGAGCAGTTCTTC. Its translation is CASSQLSGGSYNEQFF. The variable domain in full, completed from reference TRBV5-1 and TRBJ2-1, reads KAGVTQTPRYLIKTRGQQVTLSCSPISGHRSVSWYQQTPGQGLQFLFEYFSETQRNKGNFPGRFSGRQFSNSRSEMNVSTLELGDSALYLCASSQLSGGSYNEQFFGPGTRLTVL.

The V call is TRBV6-5, the J call TRBJ1-6; D is unresolved. Trimming left V 2 bases short and J 7 bases short, with 6 bases between. The CDR3 consists of 13 residues. Germline V lookup: CDR1 MNHEY, CDR2 SVGAGI. The CDR3 DNA follows: TGTGCCAGCAGTTACGTTCAGAATTCACCCCTCCACTTT. Its protein product is CASSYVQNSPLHF.

This clone appeared a few times. The rearrangement joins TRBV28 to TRBJ2-7; D is possibly TRBD2 (6 bases). Germline V gives CDR1 MDHEN, CDR2 SYDVKM. With 8 bases removed from V and 0 bases from J, the gap between germline ends came to 26 bases. The CDR3 spans 18 residues. The CDR3 loop reads CASAGPEKIPILSYEQYF. The CDR3 DNA is TGTGCCAGCGCGGGGCCAGAGAAAATACCAATCCTCTCCTACGAGCAGTACTTC.

The CDR3 protein is CASSLPLPDTEAFF. The CDR3 DNA sequence: TGCGCCAGCAGCTTACCCCTTCCGGACACTGAAGCTTTCTTT. The chain uses TRBV5-1 and TRBJ1-1; no reliable D call. V gave up 2 bases and J gave up 3 bases, with 11 bases separating them. Per germline, CDR1 SGHRS and CDR2 YFSETQ. The CDR3 has 14 residues.

In its sample, this clone was seen a few times. V usage is TRBV4-2 and J usage is TRBJ1-4; TRBD1 agrees at 7 bases. Germline assignment: CDR1 LGHNA and CDR2 YNFKEQ. With V trimmed by 4 bases and J by 4 bases, 3 bases remained unmatched. This CDR3 has 14 residues. The CDR3 DNA follows: TGTGCCAGCAGCCCGGGACAGATTAATGAAAAACTGTTTTTT. Its protein product is CASSPGQINEKLFF.

The gene calls are TRBV30 and TRBJ2-7, with TRBD2 matching over 7 bases. Germline assignment: CDR1 GTSNPN and CDR2 SVGIG (reference sequence). The CDR3 is made up of 13 amino acids. Trimming took 0 bases from V and 7 from J; bases not matched to a gene: 6. CDR3 DNA sequence: TGTGCCTGGAGTGTAGGCGGGGGAGGGGAGCAGTACTTC. Translated, it gives CAWSVGGGGEQYF.

The V gene is TRBV4-1, the J gene TRBJ2-1; tentatively, D is TRBD2 (6 bases). This CDR3 comprises 16 residues. Trimming removed 4 bases from V and 4 bases from J, with 17 bases in between. Germline loops: CDR1 MGHRA, CDR2 YSYEKL. CDR3 protein: CASSPQGLPGYNEQFF. CDR3 nucleotide sequence: TGCGCCAGCAGCCCCCAGGGACTCCCTGGATACAATGAGCAGTTCTTC.

The rearrangement links TRBV15 to TRBJ2-7, with D tentatively TRBD1 (5 bases). The CDR3 spans 15 residues. Germline-derived CDR1 and CDR2 are LNHNV and YYDKDF (reference sequence). With 0 bases removed from V and 4 bases from J, the gap between germline ends came to 13 bases. The CDR3 region is CATSRDGLTEYEQYF. The CDR3 DNA sequence: TGTGCCACCAGCAGAGATGGGTTGACAGAATACGAGCAGTACTTC.

The rearrangement joins TRBV5-1 to TRBJ2-3; D remains unclear. The germline V and J ends were trimmed by 1 base and 3 bases, with 3 bases remaining between them. This CDR3 has 12 residues. CDR1 SGHRS and CDR2 YFSETQ come from the germline V gene. Written as DNA, the CDR3 is TGCGCCAGCAGCTTGCAGACAGATACGCAGTATTTT. The encoded protein is CASSLQTDTQYF.

This chain links TRBV19 with TRBJ1-6; D is possibly TRBD1 (5 bases). V dropped 0 bases and J dropped 10 bases, with 13 bases sitting between them. The CDR3 length is 15 residues. Germline loops: CDR1 LNHDA, CDR2 SQIVND (reference sequence). The CDR3 DNA reads TGTGCCAGTAGTATAGATAACGGGGGTGAATCACCCCTCCACTTT. As protein: CASSIDNGGESPLHF.

The chain carries TRBV15 and TRBJ1-5, with 9 bases fitting TRBD1. After removal of 3 bases from V and 5 bases from J, the junction contained 2 bases not matched to a gene. Per germline, CDR1 LNHNV and CDR2 YYDKDF (reference sequence). This CDR3 has 14 amino acids. The CDR3 protein is CATSRDRGDQPQHF. In DNA form, the CDR3 reads TGTGCCACCAGCAGGGACAGGGGAGATCAGCCCCAGCATTTT.

The V gene is TRBV19, the J gene TRBJ1-2; D is possibly TRBD1 (6 bases). CDR1 is LNHDA, CDR2 SQIVND, per germline (reference sequence). The CDR3 runs 15 residues. Trimming cost V 6 bases and J 11 bases, with 25 bases left between them. The CDR3 is CASRDRQAPSKRYTF. DNA for the CDR3: TGTGCCAGTAGGGACCGACAGGCCCCCTCCAAGAGGTACACCTTC.

The V call is TRBV12-5, the J call TRBJ2-4; 7 bases are a match to TRBD1. Germline-derived CDR1 and CDR2 are LGHNT and FRNRAP. After removal of 1 base from V and 1 base from J, the junction contained 4 bases not matched to a gene. This CDR3 has 16 residues. The chain's CDR3 is CASGLEQGIAKNIQYF. For the CDR3, the DNA is TGTGCTAGTGGTTTGGAACAGGGGATCGCCAAAAACATTCAGTACTTC.

The CDR3 sequence is CASSFREGGELFF. The CDR3 bases are TGTGCCAGCAGCTTCAGGGAGGGCGGGGAGCTGTTTTTT. V and J are TRBV7-3 and TRBJ2-2, with 7 bases fitting TRBD2. Germline loops: CDR1 SGHTA, CDR2 FQGTGA. The V segment lost 3 bases and the J segment 7 bases; nucleotides outside the gene matches: 2. This CDR3 has 13 residues.

The CDR3 sequence: CAIRNTGSGYTF. In DNA form, the CDR3 reads TGTGCCATCAGAAACACAGGGTCGGGCTACACCTTC. The chain uses TRBV10-3 and TRBJ1-2, with D possibly matching TRBD1 (6 bases). In germline, CDR1 is ENHRY, CDR2 SYGVKD. Deletions cut 6 bases from V and 8 bases from J, with 13 bases between. This CDR3 comprises 12 residues.

The table lists this clone with a count of one. The genes are TRBV28 and TRBJ2-7; D is uncertain. Trimming left V 5 bases short and J 4 bases short, with 6 bases between. The CDR3 has 11 amino acids. Germline CDR1 and CDR2: MDHEN and SYDVKM. The CDR3 here is CASSLLYEQYF. The CDR3 DNA follows: TGTGCCAGCAGTCTTCTTTACGAGCAGTACTTC. Based on the CDR3 plus reference TRBV28 and TRBJ2-7, the full variable domain is DVKVTQSSRYLVKRTGEKVFLECVQDMDHENMFWYRQDPGLGLRLIYFSYDVKMKEKGDIPEGYSVSREKKERFSLILESASTNQTSMYLCASSLLYEQYFGPGTRLTVT.

The genes are TRBV14 and TRBJ1-6; D remains ambiguous. This CDR3 spans 13 amino acids. V dropped 0 bases and J dropped 6 bases, with 3 bases sitting between them. Germline loops: CDR1 SGHDN, CDR2 FVKESK. In DNA, the CDR3 is TGTGCCAGCAGCCAAGATCTTAATTCACCCCTCCACTTT. Residues: CASSQDLNSPLHF.

This clone has just one count. The chain couples TRBV11-2 to TRBJ2-5, with 13 nucleotides matching TRBD2. Per the germline V gene, CDR1 is SGHAT and CDR2 is FQNNGV. V trimming: 5 bases; J trimming: 5 bases; junction bases outside the gene matches: 8. The CDR3 consists of 16 residues. In DNA, the CDR3 is TGTGCCAGCAGCCCAGGACTAGCGGGGGCCAGGGAGACCCAGTACTTC. Translated, it gives CASSPGLAGARETQYF.

J is TRBJ1-2 and V is TRBV6-1; D remains ambiguous. The ends were cut back, 0 bases at V and 7 bases at J, with 9 bases in the middle. Germline assignment: CDR1 MNHNS and CDR2 SASEGT. CDR3 length: 13 amino acids. The CDR3 coding sequence is TGTGCCAGCAGTGAAGCAGAGGAGCGTGGCTACACCTTC. Amino acid sequence: CASSEAEERGYTF.

This chain links TRBV5-1 with TRBJ1-2; 10 bases are shared with TRBD1. Germline V CDR1 and CDR2: SGHRS, YFSETQ. CDR3 length: 14 residues. The ends lost 4 bases at V and 3 bases at J; junction bases unmatched: 3. This CDR3 reads CASSLGTGDYGYTF. CDR3 nucleotides: TGCGCCAGCAGCCTAGGGACAGGGGACTATGGCTACACCTTC.

As DNA, the CDR3 is TGTGCCACAAAACAGGGGATGAACACTGAAGCTTTCTTT. As protein: CATKQGMNTEAFF. This chain links TRBV15 with TRBJ1-1, with 7 positions matching TRBD1. V shed 9 bases, J shed 0 bases, and the junction held 4 bases outside the gene matches. The CDR3 has 13 residues. Germline V gene sequence: CDR1 LNHNV, CDR2 YYDKDF (reference sequence). The entire variable domain, with the rest obtained from reference TRBV15 and TRBJ1-1, is as follows: DAMVIQNPRYQVTQFGKPVTLSCSQTLNHNVMYWYQQKSSQAPKLLFHYYDKDFNNEADTPDNFQSRRPNTSFCFLDIRSPGLGDTAMYLCATKQGMNTEAFFGQGTRLTVV.

The J gene is TRBJ1-4, the V gene TRBV12-5; TRBD1 aligns across 7 bases. This CDR3 comprises 18 residues. V shed 3 bases and J 1 base; nucleotides not matched to a gene: 11. Germline V gives CDR1 LGHNT, CDR2 FRNRAP. The CDR3 region has the DNA TGTGCTAGTGGTTTCACAGGGGCCCGGGGGAGAACTAATGAAAAACTGTTTTTT. Amino acid sequence: CASGFTGARGRTNEKLFF.